This T cell receptor (beta chain) was obtained from a study of T cells in women clearing cervical HPV infection. The overall study: Case blood was drawn a median roughly 160 days after lesion detection.

The method was immunoSEQ multiplex PCR; TCRdb's version includes in-frame clones alone and lacks a portion of them. Its listing shows 20,000 to 25,000 clones. Comment on this clone: The read gets to within 3 residues of the CDR3 end, and the germline J gene fills in the rest.

Deletions cut 6 bases from V and 1 base from J, with 13 bases between. The germline V gene encodes CDR1 MRHNA and CDR2 SNTAGT. This CDR3 spans 15 amino acids. The receptor was derived from a woman between 18 and 70 years old with a cervical HPV16 infection that either progressed to CIN3+ or cleared (not recorded which). This rearrangement joins TRBV6-4 to TRBJ1-5, with a possible D match to TRBD1 (6 bases). Sequences were obtained from blood buffy coat. The CDR3 spells CASSPEGVSNQPQHF. CDR3 DNA, as far as it was read: TGTGCCAGCAGCCCCGAGGGGGTAAGCAATCAGCCC.